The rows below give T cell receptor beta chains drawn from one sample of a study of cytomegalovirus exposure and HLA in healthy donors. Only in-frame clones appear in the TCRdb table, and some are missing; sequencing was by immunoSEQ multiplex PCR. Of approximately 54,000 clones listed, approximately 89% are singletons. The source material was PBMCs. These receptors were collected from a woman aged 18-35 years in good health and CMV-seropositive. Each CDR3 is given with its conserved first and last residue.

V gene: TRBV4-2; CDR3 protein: CASSQGQSNQPQHF
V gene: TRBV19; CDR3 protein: CASSIVWGQPGAEAFF
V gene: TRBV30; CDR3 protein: CAWSKTANTEAFF
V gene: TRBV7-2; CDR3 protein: CASSLWQGPNTGELFF
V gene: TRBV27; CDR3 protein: CASSYRGLAGNEQYF
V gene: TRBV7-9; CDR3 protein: CASSLDRGVSYEQYF
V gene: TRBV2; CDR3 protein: CASSKRQGHGYTF
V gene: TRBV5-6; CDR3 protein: CASNWGTGASGELFF
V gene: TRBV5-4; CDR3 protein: CASSSFSGGYYNEQFF
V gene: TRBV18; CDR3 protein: CASSPPRGTGGDTQYF
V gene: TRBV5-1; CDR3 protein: CASSLELPTNPSTDTQYF
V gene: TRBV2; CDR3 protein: CASALDQGPSGNTIYF
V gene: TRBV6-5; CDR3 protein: CASTRGGLSYGYTF
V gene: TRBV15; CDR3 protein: CATSRDRGTKYTEAFF
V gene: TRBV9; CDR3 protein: CASSAGARGNTDTQYF
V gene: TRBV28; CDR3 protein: CASSLGFGGEKQYF
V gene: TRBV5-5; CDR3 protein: CASSLDNANYGYTF
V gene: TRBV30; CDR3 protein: CAWRSKTGEGTDTQYF
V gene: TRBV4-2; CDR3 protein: CASSQVAGGQPQHF
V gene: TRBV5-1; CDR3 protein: CASSSDGSSGNTIYF